Shown below are 25 T cell receptor beta chains from a single sample sequenced in a study of T-cell reconstitution after alpha-beta-depleted transplantation in children. Unique molecular identifiers featured in how the TCRbeta library was prepared. TCRdb passed the PCR reads through MiXCR, listing each CDR3 protein once. The data show some 400,000 distinct CDR3 sequences, around 21% seen once. This sample comprised PBMCs from the stem cell graft donor, obtained from the stem cell graft. All receptors derive from a human donor who donated a stem cell graft to a child with acute myeloid leukemia.

This clonotype has a count of ten or more. V usage is TRBV6-5 and J usage is TRBJ2-2, with 10 bases identical to TRBD1. This CDR3 is 20 amino acids long. Germline values: CDR1 MNHEY, CDR2 SVGAGI. V shed 7 bases, J shed 5 bases, and the junction held 22 bases outside the gene matches. CDR3 bases: TGTGCCAGCATCAAACGGGTCCCAGACGACAGGGGGCGCGGGACCGGGGAGCTGTTTTTT. Its translation: CASIKRVPDDRGRGTGELFF.

The CDR3 DNA reads as TGTGCCAGCAGCCCAGGACTAGCGGTTGAGGGTGAGGAGACCCAGTACTTC. It encodes CASSPGLAVEGEETQYF. V and J are TRBV13 and TRBJ2-5; 10 bases map to TRBD2. V was clipped by 5 bases and J by 5 bases; unmatched bases: 14. Germline CDR1 PRHDT, CDR2 FYEKMQ (reference sequence). There are 17 residues in the CDR3.

The V and J genes are TRBV12-5 and TRBJ1-2; D ambiguous. V gave up 4 bases and J gave up 4 bases, with 13 bases separating them. The germline CDR1 and CDR2 sequences are LGHNT and FRNRAP. The CDR3 length is 14 residues. The CDR3 nucleotides read TGTGCTAGTGGTTCCAACTTCGACGGCTATGGCTACACCTTC. Its protein product is CASGSNFDGYGYTF.

The rearrangement joins TRBV12-5 to TRBJ2-2; a possible D gene is TRBD1 (6 bases). Trimming removed 0 bases from V and 7 bases from J, with 9 bases in between. The CDR3 runs to 14 residues. From germline, CDR1 is LGHNT and CDR2 FRNRAP. DNA of the CDR3: TGTGCTAGTGGTTTGGTACAGGGTGGCGGGGAGCTGTTTTTT. Protein product: CASGLVQGGGELFF.

This clonotype was counted only a few times. This chain uses TRBV6-1 with TRBJ2-2; 11 nucleotides match TRBD2. The V gene's germline CDR1 is MNHNS and CDR2 SASEGT. With 4 bases clipped from V and 4 bases from J, the junction kept 2 bases outside the gene matches. The CDR3 totals 15 residues. CDR3: CASSAGTSGTGELFF. The CDR3 nucleotides read TGTGCCAGCAGTGCCGGGACTAGCGGCACCGGGGAGCTGTTTTTT.

This clonotype was found many times. The gene calls are TRBV29-1 and TRBJ2-7; D may be TRBD1 (6 bases). Trimming removed 4 bases from V and 2 bases from J, with 15 bases in between. This CDR3 comprises 14 residues. Germline V CDR1 and CDR2: SQVTM, ANQGSEA. The CDR3: CSVVGTDRAYEQYF. DNA for the CDR3: TGCAGCGTTGTGGGAACGGACAGAGCCTACGAGCAGTACTTC.

This chain joins TRBV6-6 and TRBJ1-5; D remains ambiguous. V was trimmed by 5 bases and J by 5 bases, leaving 7 bases between them. Germline CDR1 and CDR2: MNHNY and SVGAGI (reference sequence). CDR3 length: 12 amino acids. The CDR3 reads CASSPADQPQHF. CDR3 coding DNA: TGTGCCAGCAGTCCCGCGGATCAGCCCCAGCATTTT.

This clonotype was recorded a few times. The V call is TRBV11-3, the J call TRBJ2-5; unclear D gene. Trimming shortened V by 3 bases and J by 2 bases, and 7 bases separated the two germline ends. The CDR3 has 13 amino acids. CDR1 and CDR2 (germline): SGHNT, YENEEA. CDR3 sequence: CASSFLVQETQYF. For the CDR3, the DNA is TGTGCCAGCAGCTTTCTGGTACAAGAGACCCAGTACTTC. Complete variable domain (other parts from reference TRBV11-3 and TRBJ2-5): EAGVVQSPRYKIIEKKQPVAFWCNPISGHNTLYWYLQNLGQGPELLIRYENEEAVDDSQLPKDRFSAERLKGVDSTLKIQPAELGDSAVYLCASSFLVQETQYFGPGTRLLVL.

This clonotype showed up many times. CDR3 bases: TGCAGCGTTGCCGAGAACAGGGGACGCGCTGAAGCTTTCTTT. Protein: CSVAENRGRAEAFF. The chain is built from TRBV29-1 and TRBJ1-1; 7 nucleotides align to TRBD1. The CDR3 length is 14 residues. The germline gives CDR1 SQVTM, CDR2 ANQGSEA. The V gene end was trimmed by 4 bases and the J gene end by 6 bases; junction bases not matched to a gene: 11.

This clonotype was found a few times. The chain employs TRBV5-5 and TRBJ1-1; possible D gene TRBD1, 6 bases. Germline V gene lookup returns CDR1 SGHKS and CDR2 YYEKEE (reference sequence). The V gene lost 5 bases and the J gene lost 6 bases, with 17 bases spanning the gap. The CDR3 is 14 residues long. CDR3 amino acids: CASRQGTRVAEAFF. CDR3 DNA: TGTGCCAGCAGACAGGGAACGCGCGTAGCTGAAGCTTTCTTT. Drawing the rest from reference TRBV5-5 and TRBJ1-1, the complete variable domain is DAGVTQSPTHLIKTRGQQVTLRCSPISGHKSVSWYQQVLGQGPQFIFQYYEKEERGRGNFPDRFSARQFPNYSSELNVNALLLGDSALYLCASRQGTRVAEAFFGQGTRLTVV.

This chain connects TRBV5-1 to TRBJ2-3; TRBD2 might be the D (6 bases). Germline lookup yields CDR1 SGHRS and CDR2 YFSETQ. V was trimmed by 2 bases and J by 1 base, leaving 8 bases between them. CDR3 size: 14 residues. Written as DNA, the CDR3 is TGCGCCAGCAGCTTTGAGCGGGGCACAGATACGCAGTATTTT. This gives the protein CASSFERGTDTQYF.

The chain has TRBV6-5 and TRBJ2-3; D uncertain. Germline V gene lookup returns CDR1 MNHEY and CDR2 SVGAGI. The CDR3 has 11 amino acids. Trimming pared 8 bases from V and 10 bases from J, leaving 13 bases between. The DNA for the CDR3 is TGTGCCAGCGGTGGGGTGCTGGCGCAGTATTTT. The encoded protein is CASGGVLAQYF.

There are many counts of this clonotype. The chain has TRBV20-1 and TRBJ2-7; unclear D gene. This CDR3 comprises 12 residues. The V end lost 3 bases, the J end lost 2 bases, and 8 bases lay between the germline ends. In germline, CDR1 is DFQATT, CDR2 SNEGSKA (reference sequence). The CDR3 loop reads CSASAGTYEQYF. CDR3 DNA: TGCAGTGCTAGCGCTGGAACCTACGAGCAGTACTTC.

This clonotype was seen at least ten times. The chain uses TRBV29-1 and TRBJ2-1; TRBD1 or TRBD2 may be the D gene (6 bases each). Trimming pared 6 bases from V and 9 bases from J, leaving 30 bases between. This CDR3 region has 17 residues. Germline CDR1 reads SQVTM; CDR2 reads ANQGSEA. This CDR3 reads CSVLWGASAFRVIEQFF. DNA of the CDR3: TGCAGCGTCCTGTGGGGGGCATCGGCGTTTCGGGTAATTGAGCAGTTCTTC.

This chain uses TRBV12-3 or TRBV12-4 with TRBJ2-1, with 8 bases that match TRBD2. The junction had 6 bases not matched to a gene; V was cut back by 1 base and J by 4 bases. The CDR3 totals 16 residues. The chain's CDR3 is CASSLGGAGGYNEQFF. DNA of the CDR3: TGTGCCAGCAGTTTAGGAGGGGCGGGAGGATACAATGAGCAGTTCTTC.

This clonotype was seen a handful of times. The chain uses TRBV12-3 or TRBV12-4 and TRBJ2-2; a possible D gene is TRBD1 (5 bases). Trimming took 1 base from V and 2 from J, leaving 5 bases between them. This CDR3 is 14 amino acids long. The CDR3 sequence is CASSLGTNTGELFF. The CDR3 nucleotides are TGTGCCAGCAGTTTAGGGACAAACACCGGGGAGCTGTTTTTT.

This sequence joins TRBV6-1 and TRBJ1-3; no definite D call. Trimming shortened V by 6 bases and J by 0 bases, and 9 bases separated the two germline ends. The germline V gene has CDR1 MNHNS and CDR2 SASEGT. CDR3 size: 14 residues. Here the CDR3 reads CASSPENSGNTIYF. CDR3 bases: TGTGCCAGCAGCCCCGAAAACTCTGGAAACACCATATATTTT.

The chain joins TRBV20-1 to TRBJ2-7, with TRBD2 matching 7 bases. The ends lost 3 bases at V and 1 base at J; junction bases unmatched: 12. CDR1 and CDR2 (germline): DFQATT, SNEGSKA (reference sequence). The CDR3 consists of 16 residues. The CDR3 DNA reads as TGCAGTGCTAGTAGGATTTGGAGCGGGAATTCCTACGAGCAGTACTTC. Protein sequence: CSASRIWSGNSYEQYF.

Ten or more counts support this clonotype. The gene calls are TRBV27 and TRBJ2-7; tentatively, D is TRBD2 (6 bases). CDR1 is MNHEY and CDR2 is SMNVEV in the germline V gene (reference sequence). The CDR3 runs to 13 residues. V gave up 6 bases and J gave up 1 base, with 10 bases separating them. CDR3 bases: TGTGCCAGCAGCCCGCGGGGTTCCTACGAGCAGTACTTC. This encodes CASSPRGSYEQYF.

This clonotype was counted a few times. This rearrangement joins TRBV20-1 to TRBJ2-5, with 10 bases identical to TRBD1. CDR1 and CDR2 from the germline V gene are DFQATT and SNEGSKA (reference sequence). V shed 6 bases and J 1 base; nucleotides not matched to a gene: 11. This CDR3 has 16 amino acids. Here the CDR3 reads CSAKNPGTGAQETQYF. The CDR3 bases are TGCAGTGCAAAGAACCCCGGGACAGGGGCCCAAGAGACCCAGTACTTC.

This clonotype was picked up a small number of times. The chain uses TRBV29-1 and TRBJ2-3; TRBD2 agrees at 11 bases. CDR1 and CDR2 from the germline V gene are SQVTM and ANQGSEA. The V segment lost 7 bases and the J segment 6 bases; nucleotides outside the gene matches: 12. CDR3 length: 15 residues. CDR3 residues: CSAYPLAGVIDTQYF. The DNA for the CDR3 is TGCAGCGCCTATCCACTAGCGGGAGTAATCGATACGCAGTATTTT.

The rearrangement joins TRBV15 to TRBJ2-5; 8 nucleotides align to TRBD1. CDR1 and CDR2 (germline): LNHNV, YYDKDF (reference sequence). This CDR3 has 13 residues. V shed 4 bases, J shed 5 bases, and the junction held 3 bases outside the gene matches. CDR3 sequence reads: CATSTDRVETQYF. The CDR3 DNA sequence: TGTGCCACCAGCACGGACAGGGTGGAGACCCAGTACTTC.

This clonotype was seen a few times. This chain uses TRBV11-2 with TRBJ2-1; tentatively, D is TRBD2 (5 bases). Trimming stripped 1 base from V and 0 bases from J, with 19 bases between. The CDR3 is 19 amino acids. Germline assignment: CDR1 SGHAT and CDR2 FQNNGV. CDR3 residues: CASSLVGVQVGSSYNEQFF. In DNA form, the CDR3 reads TGTGCCAGCAGCTTAGTCGGGGTTCAGGTGGGGAGCTCCTACAATGAGCAGTTCTTC.

V usage is TRBV10-3 and J usage is TRBJ2-1; 11 nucleotides match TRBD2. This CDR3 is 14 amino acids long. The junction had 0 bases not matched to a gene; V was cut back by 2 bases and J by 6 bases. Germline CDR1 reads ENHRY; CDR2 reads SYGVKD. This chain's CDR3 is CAISELAGGNEQFF. The CDR3 nucleotides are TGTGCCATCAGTGAGCTAGCGGGAGGCAATGAGCAGTTCTTC.

V gene TRBV6-2 or TRBV6-3 combines with J gene TRBJ2-7; the D gene is possibly TRBD2 (5 bases). CDR3 length equals 13 residues. Between the trimmed V and J ends, which lost 8 bases and 2 bases, there was a span of 13 bases. Per the germline V gene, CDR1 is MNHEY and CDR2 is SVGEGT. This CDR3 is CASRLLGTYEQYF. In DNA, the CDR3 is TGTGCCAGCCGACTACTGGGTACCTACGAGCAGTACTTC.